The 19 T cell receptor beta chains below all came from one sample that was sequenced in a study of blood T cell repertoires in COVID-19. Sequenced by immunoSEQ multiplex PCR; TCRdb stores in-frame clones only, minus some. This repertoire shows 200,000 or so clones, less than 90% found once; its top ten account for under 2.5%. Sequencing was carried out using peripheral blood. The source of these receptors is a man in his forties with active or convalescent COVID-19.

V and J are TRBV11-1 and TRBJ1-6; 8 bases are shared with TRBD1. Trimming at V came to 4 bases and at J to 7 bases, leaving 9 bases not matched to a gene. The CDR3 contains 16 residues. Germline-derived CDR1 and CDR2 are SGHAT and FQDESV (reference sequence). The CDR3 region is CASSSRTGRANSPLHF. The CDR3 DNA reads as TGTGCCAGCAGCTCCAGGACAGGGAGAGCAAATTCACCCCTCCACTTT.

The V gene is TRBV11-3, the J gene TRBJ2-2, with 12 bases matching TRBD2. Germline assignment: CDR1 SGHNT and CDR2 YENEEA. This CDR3 is 18 amino acids long. Trimming at V came to 2 bases and at J to 6 bases, leaving 10 bases not matched to a gene. In DNA, the CDR3 is TGTGCCAGCAGCTTATCCGGATCTAGCGGGAGGGCGGCCGGGGAGCTGTTTTTT. Protein: CASSLSGSSGRAAGELFF.

J is TRBJ2-2 and V is TRBV6-5; D perhaps matches TRBD1 (5 bases). V gave up 6 bases and J gave up 0 bases, with 11 bases separating them. Germline CDR1 MNHEY, CDR2 SVGAGI. The length of the CDR3 is 15 residues. The CDR3 spells CASRRTSTNTGELFF. In DNA, the CDR3 is TGTGCCAGCAGACGGACATCCACGAACACCGGGGAGCTGTTTTTT.

The CDR3 DNA is TGTGCCTTGAACAGGGAAACTGAAGCTTTCTTT. This encodes CALNRETEAFF. The chain combines TRBV30 with TRBJ1-1, with D possibly being TRBD1 (6 bases). This CDR3 contains 11 residues. The germline CDR1 and CDR2 sequences are GTSNPN and SVGIG (reference sequence). Trimming removed 7 bases at V and 5 bases at J, with 11 bases between. The complete variable domain, with remaining parts taken from reference TRBV30 and TRBJ1-1, reads SQTIHQWPATLVQPVGSPLSLECTVEGTSNPNLYWYRQAAGRGLQLLFYSVGIGQISSEVPQNLSASRPQDRQFILSSKKLLLSDSGFYLCALNRETEAFFGQGTRLTVV.

The genes are TRBV27 and TRBJ1-3; tentatively, D is TRBD1 (6 bases). The V and J ends lost 1 base and 0 bases respectively, with 13 bases between them. Germline V lookup: CDR1 MNHEY, CDR2 SMNVEV (reference sequence). The CDR3 has 17 residues. Here the CDR3 reads CASSLYGQFLSGNTIYF. The CDR3 nucleotides read TGTGCCAGCAGTTTATACGGACAGTTTCTCTCTGGAAACACCATATATTTT.

The CDR3 sequence is CASSRLAGGFVTDTQYF. CDR3 DNA sequence: TGTGCCAGCAGTCGACTAGCGGGAGGCTTCGTGACAGATACGCAGTATTTT. This sequence joins TRBV27 and TRBJ2-3; 13 nucleotides agree with TRBD2. Germline CDR1 MNHEY, CDR2 SMNVEV (reference sequence). Trimming took 5 bases from V and 3 from J; bases not matched to a gene: 8. This CDR3 is 17 amino acids long.

This clone has a single count. V gene TRBV5-1 combines with J gene TRBJ1-5; TRBD1 matches at 9 bases. Per germline, CDR1 SGHRS and CDR2 YFSETQ. Trimming removed 4 bases from V and 7 bases from J; junction bases left unmatched: 6. CDR3 length: 14 amino acids. CDR3 protein: CASSEQGAGQPQHF. The CDR3 DNA is TGCGCCAGCAGCGAACAGGGGGCGGGGCAGCCCCAGCATTTT.

The J gene is TRBJ2-3, the V gene TRBV18; 10 positions match TRBD2. Trimming at V came to 6 bases and at J to 4 bases, leaving 7 bases not matched to a gene. The germline gives CDR1 KGHSH, CDR2 LQKENI. The CDR3 consists of 15 residues. The CDR3 spells CASSIVAGGSDTQYF. The CDR3 coding sequence is TGTGCCAGCTCTATAGTAGCGGGAGGATCAGATACGCAGTATTTT.

This rearrangement joins TRBV5-4 to TRBJ1-2; D unclear. The V and J ends lost 0 bases and 4 bases respectively, with 16 bases between them. This CDR3 has 16 residues. Germline lookup yields CDR1 SGHNT and CDR2 YYREEE (reference sequence). The DNA of the CDR3 is TGTGCCAGCAGCTTGGACGGCAGAGAGGGTAGCTATGGCTACACCTTC. It translates to CASSLDGREGSYGYTF.

The chain combines TRBV9 with TRBJ2-2, with D perhaps matching TRBD1 (6 bases). Trimming left V 0 bases short and J 3 bases short, with 18 bases between. Germline CDR1 is SGDLS and CDR2 is YYNGEE. CDR3 length equals 18 residues. CDR3 DNA: TGTGCCAGCAGCGTAGGTCGGTGGCAGGGGTTGTACACCGGGGAGCTGTTTTTT. Translating it yields CASSVGRWQGLYTGELFF.

A few counts support this clone. V gene TRBV9 combines with J gene TRBJ1-3, with D tentatively TRBD1 (5 bases). Trimming took off 3 bases at V and 4 bases at J, with 17 bases between the two ends. Germline-derived CDR1 and CDR2 are SGDLS and YYNGEE. This CDR3 is built from 16 residues. The CDR3 DNA sequence: TGTGCCAGCAGCGCGGGCCAGGGTCGGGCGGGAAACACCATATATTTT. Its protein product is CASSAGQGRAGNTIYF.

This chain connects TRBV28 to TRBJ1-2, with 8 bases matching TRBD1. J lost 3 bases, V lost 5 bases, and 2 bases had no gene match. There are 13 residues in the CDR3. Looked up from germline, CDR1 is MDHEN and CDR2 is SYDVKM. The CDR3 loop reads CASSMDRDYGYTF. Written as DNA, the CDR3 is TGTGCCAGCAGTATGGACAGGGACTATGGCTACACCTTC.

The rearrangement uses TRBV24-1 and TRBJ1-3; D is possibly TRBD1 (6 bases). Trimming took off 3 bases at V and 3 bases at J, with 11 bases between the two ends. The CDR3 has 15 residues. Germline loops: CDR1 KGHDR, CDR2 SFDVKD. CDR3 DNA: TGTGCCACCAGTGATCCCAGGGGAAATGGAAACACCATATATTTT. Translating gives CATSDPRGNGNTIYF.

The DNA of the CDR3 is TGTGCCAGCAGCTCAAACAGGGGTCTCCACGAGCAGTACTTC. The encoded protein is CASSSNRGLHEQYF. The rearrangement links TRBV7-9 to TRBJ2-7, with 7 bases that match TRBD1. Unmatched junction bases numbered 8, after V lost 4 bases and J lost 5 bases. Germline values: CDR1 SEHNR, CDR2 FQNEAQ (reference sequence). The CDR3 length is 14 residues.

This clone has a single count. An end of the junction differs from the germline gene, which may be a read error. V is TRBV5-1 and J is TRBJ2-7; 8 bases align to TRBD1. The CDR3 runs to 15 residues. Germline V gene data show CDR1 as SGHRS and CDR2 as YFSETQ. In DNA, the CDR3 is TGCGCCAGCAGTTTGGGGTGGACAGGGATCTACGAGCAGTACTTC. Translating it yields CASSLGWTGIYEQYF.

The chain is built from TRBV7-2 and TRBJ1-2; D is ambiguous. V was pared by 2 bases and J by 6 bases, with 10 bases between. The CDR3 extends over 13 amino acids. Germline values: CDR1 SGHTA, CDR2 FQGNSA. Here the CDR3 DNA reads TGTGCCAGCAGCTTAACAATGAGGGATGGCTACACCTTC. Protein: CASSLTMRDGYTF.

The chain couples TRBV27 to TRBJ1-2, with 8 bases lining up with TRBD1. Trimming took 6 bases from V and 3 from J; bases not matched to a gene: 6. The length of the CDR3 is 14 residues. CDR1 and CDR2 (germline): MNHEY, SMNVEV (reference sequence). The CDR3 DNA reads as TGTGCCAGCAGCCCGGACAGGGCGGACTATGGCTACACCTTC. It encodes CASSPDRADYGYTF.

The chain joins TRBV28 to TRBJ1-4, with a weak D call TRBD1 (6 bases). Germline values: CDR1 MDHEN, CDR2 SYDVKM. CDR3 length: 16 residues. V was shortened by 2 bases and J by 2 bases, with 12 bases between the two germline ends. The CDR3 spells CASSLTDSPTNEKLFF. CDR3 nucleotides: TGTGCCAGCAGTTTAACGGACAGCCCCACTAATGAAAAACTGTTTTTT.

This chain links TRBV10-1 with TRBJ2-3, with D possibly being TRBD2 (5 bases). The length of the CDR3 is 15 residues. Per germline, CDR1 WNHNN and CDR2 SYGVQD (reference sequence). Trimming took 5 bases from V and 1 from J, leaving 13 bases between them. The CDR3 nucleotides are TGCGCCAGCAGTCGCCCGGGGAGTGGCACAGATACGCAGTATTTT. Encoded protein: CASSRPGSGTDTQYF.